The present TCR beta chain was sequenced within a study of cytomegalovirus exposure and HLA in healthy donors (dated by TCRdb to the late 2010s). The study in broad terms: An earlier analysis of some 620 of the donors reported roughly 300 Gb of sequence data and around 110 million unique TCR beta sequences obtained from about 180 million T cells. An early release covering approximately 600 HLA-typed donors comprised about 300 gigabases of sequencing data and some 79 million unique TCR sequences. Of the roughly 400 genotyped donors, about 80% fell in the genetic ancestry cluster associated with self-reported Caucasian donors. The study aimed to test whether cataloging public T cell receptors could reveal signatures of past pathogen exposure. Using immunosequencing, the study profiled T cell repertoires from fewer than 700 subjects and related those repertoires to cytomegalovirus serostatus. Along with the roughly 710-subject first cohort, a separate validation cohort of around 110 different subjects was used. The study combined high-throughput TCR immunosequencing, statistical association of individual TCRs with disease status, and machine learning to predict cytomegalovirus infection status. In a later analysis, previously published TCR beta repertoires from roughly 710 donors were re-analyzed and high-resolution HLA genotyping was added so that TCR occurrence patterns could be studied. In the later analysis, no new phenotypic data were used to find candidate immune exposures; instead, reliance was placed on TCR beta sequences and their occurrence across donors. An earlier analysis of 587 of the donors used high-throughput TCR beta sequencing to judge whether each TCR beta V gene segment behaved as functional or pseudogenic. Donor age, sex, ethnicity and CMV serostatus were collected together with the repertoire data. A later genetic analysis took genome-wide SNP genotypes for about three fifths of the 666 donors and used that subset as a discovery cohort. All discovery cohort repertoires had been generated on a single sequencing platform. HLA typing covered class I and class II loci at four-digit resolution. The number of donors typed differed by locus, with roughly 620-640 for A, B, C, DRB1 and DQB1, 522 for DQA1, about 610 for DPA1, and under 490 for DPB1. A few DR-DQ haplotypes were handled as single units for association and clustering because linkage in the cohort was strong. Among 300 to 500 genotyped donors of the cohort, an average of around 220,000 unique TCR beta nucleotide sequences was sequenced per donor, of which about 19% were non-productive.

The paper's findings and limits, for the study overall: The sequencing pipeline was judged likely to have produced a cluster of highly shared sequence variants as a technical artifact. Broadly in line with IMGT annotations, most TCR beta V segments showed up in productive rearrangements about 90% or about 30% of the time in an earlier analysis of some 590 of the donors. In the study, some 160 TCR beta chains were listed as associated with cytomegalovirus. HLA typing was unavailable for some donors at each locus, so association tests used only the typed subset. In a later analysis, most CMV-associated TCR beta chains were found to appear HLA-restricted, with HLA associations seemingly driven largely by CMV exposure. It was suggested by the authors that the approach could potentially be generalized to other disease states and immunological phenotypes. A later genetic analysis associated a missense DCLRE1C variant with V-gene and J-gene trimming of TCR beta chains, and an independent cohort replicated the association. Sequencing depth was assumed to be roughly uniform across donors in the presence/absence analyses, though that assumption may not hold. Linkage disequilibrium might explain the correlated functional status among segregating V segments, but an unknown experimental factor could not be ruled out. In vitro tests confirmed that a few of the cytomegalovirus-associated TCR beta chains recognize cytomegalovirus antigens. According to a later analysis, parvovirus B19, influenza, CMV and Epstein-Barr virus appeared linked to several top co-occurrence clusters. In this cohort, only TCR beta chains were sequenced, and detectable features were limited by the absence of alpha or paired-chain data. At a false discovery rate of 0.05, a later analysis linked some 18,000 TCR beta sequences to specific HLA alleles. In a later genetic analysis, fewer N-insertions in productive TCRs were reported among donors in an Asian-associated ancestry cluster than the 666-donor mean. Most TCR sequences were seen in very few donors, while some public TCRs were found in many individuals. In a later analysis, the rate of TCR association differed among HLA loci, with DRB1 alleles having the most associated TCRs and HLA-C alleles having the fewest. The earlier analysis of almost 600 of the donors excluded about 16 rarely observed V segments, including chromosome 9 orphons, because counts were too low. When HLA alleles, especially DR and DQ, strongly co-occurred, attributing TCR associations to individual alleles was difficult. A further reported finding was that TCR beta sequences accurately predicted the HLA-A and HLA-B alleles for most subjects in the first cohort. The classifier was reported to diagnose cytomegalovirus status with high specificity and sensitivity in both the original and validation cohorts. Some IMGT-functional V segments, including TRBV6-2 and TRBV6-3, could not be distinguished by the 87-base-pair reads and were therefore excluded. A later analysis found that HLA-associated TCR beta chains were more clonally expanded and had lower generation probabilities than equally common non-associated chains. The only immune exposure information available for the cohort was CMV serostatus.

A word on this clone: This clone's antigen is unknown. No much larger clonotype is one base removed from it; base qualities were not supplied.

CDR3 length: 14 amino acids, cysteine to phenylalanine. Just the 42-base CDR3 DNA is kept, in frame starting at base 1. According to the germline V gene, CDR1 reads MNHNS and CDR2 reads SASEGT. Trimming costs V 1 base and J 12 bases, and their ends lie 16 bases apart. The cohort was made up of around 720 healthy bone marrow donors. Cohort members were all nominally healthy when sampled, although unrecorded immune exposures were likely present. The donor was CMV seronegative and belonged to the group of 352 seronegative cohort members. Every donor gave a peripheral blood sample, and the peripheral blood mononuclear cells from that sample were used for TCR beta sequencing. The Qiagen DNeasy Blood Extraction Kit was used to extract genomic DNA from the blood cell samples. Preparation of the library involved the immunoSEQ multiplex PCR assay. For the multiplex PCR, a mixture combining 60 forward primers for TCR Vbeta segments and 13 reverse primers for TCR Jbeta segments was used. The CDR3 region of rearranged TCR beta genes was amplified from genomic DNA by a multiplex PCR assay. The amplified TCR beta libraries were sequenced on the Illumina HiSeq System as 87-base-pair reads. Per the source publication's procedure: A later analysis counted some 80 million unique TCR beta chains across the 690 or so repertoires, and approximately 11 million of these chains were shared by at least two donors. Raw reads were error-corrected and collapsed into unique sequences with a nearest-neighbor algorithm that merged closely related sequences to remove PCR and sequencing errors. To assign V, D and J gene segments, CDR3 sequences were aligned to IMGT reference sequences. For a sequence to be retained, a match of at least six nucleotides was required to both a V gene segment and a J gene segment. A rearrangement was called productive if the CDR3 had no stop codons and remained in frame with V and J, and every other rearrangement was called non-productive. CDR3 was defined according to IMGT convention as the region running from the second conserved V-encoded cysteine to the conserved J-encoded phenylalanine. The earlier analysis of roughly 590 of the donors excluded any sequence lacking an unambiguous match to a single V gene segment. In an earlier analysis of approximately 590 of the donors, a V segment was called functional when productive rearrangements were above 56.7%, and segregating when the standard deviation between donors exceeded 5%. A statistical classification framework was built to diagnose cytomegalovirus status from the catalog of TCR beta chain sequences. A later analysis assigned V and J genes by comparing TCR nucleotide sequences with IMGT/GENE-DB human TR gene sequences. The TCRdist pipeline was used in a later analysis to assign CDR3 sequences and most-parsimonious VDJ recombination scenarios. In a later analysis, each TCR beta chain was defined by its CDR3 amino acid sequence together with its V-gene family, and reads without a unique V-gene family were excluded. To address suspected cross-contamination and a sequencing artifact, a later analysis removed 550 to 750 highly shared, low-generation-probability nucleotide sequences. For each public chain, a later analysis derived a clonal expansion index from normalized ranks of inferred template counts within each repertoire. In a later analysis, generation probabilities were computed with a VDJ recombination model fitted to out-of-frame rearrangements, and the resulting probabilities were checked against IGoR. Hypergeometric tests were used in a later analysis to score TCR-TCR, TCR-HLA and TCR-CMV co-occurrence, with a repertoire-size bias correction applied to the TCR pairs. False discovery rates were estimated in a later analysis by permuting HLA or CMV assignments 20 times. In a later analysis, co-occurring TCRs were grouped using DBSCAN, with TCRdist sequence similarity added in when clustering inside HLA-allele-positive subsets. Repertoires with fewer than 30,000 or more than 120,000 public chains, plus five repertoires with anomalous nucleotide sharing, were excluded from co-occurrence clustering. TCRdb's version of the immuneACCESS table is confined to in-frame rearrangements and falls short of the full clone set. An unresolved V gene accounts for under half of the shortfall where checked; the remainder is of unknown origin. The D gene and trimming were derived from the DNA, and the V and J assignments and clone size from that table. In this sample the table shows 140,000 to 150,000 clones, approximately 80% of which occur a single time. The top ten clonotypes cover less than 5% of the sample.

The sequenced sample consisted of PBMCs. The source of this sequence is a male donor in good health and CMV-seronegative. The V gene is TRBV6-1 and the J gene is TRBJ1-5; D gene: possibly TRBD1, on 6 matching bases. The encoded CDR3 is CASSEEGGARNQHF. The DNA reads as follows: TGTGCCAGCAGTGAAGAAGGGGGGGCCAGGAACCAGCATTTT.